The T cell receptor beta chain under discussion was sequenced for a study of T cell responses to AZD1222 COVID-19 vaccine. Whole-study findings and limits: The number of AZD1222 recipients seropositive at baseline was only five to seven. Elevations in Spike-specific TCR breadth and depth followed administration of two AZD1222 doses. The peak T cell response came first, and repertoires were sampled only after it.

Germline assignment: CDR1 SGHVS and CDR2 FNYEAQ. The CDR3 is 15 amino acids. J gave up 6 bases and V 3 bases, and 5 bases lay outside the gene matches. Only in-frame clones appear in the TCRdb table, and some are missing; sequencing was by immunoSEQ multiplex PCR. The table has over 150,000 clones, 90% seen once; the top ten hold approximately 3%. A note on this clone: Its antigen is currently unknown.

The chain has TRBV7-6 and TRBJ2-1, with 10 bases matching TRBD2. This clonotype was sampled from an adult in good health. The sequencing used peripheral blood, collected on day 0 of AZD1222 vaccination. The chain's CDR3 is CASSLSGGALNEQFF. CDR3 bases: TGTGCCAGCAGCTTGAGCGGGGGGGCTCTCAATGAGCAGTTCTTC.